Presented here are 30 T cell receptor beta chains from one specimen sequenced in a study of cytomegalovirus exposure and HLA in healthy donors. The PCR ran on 60 Vbeta and 13 Jbeta primers. Profiled with immunoSEQ multiplex PCR; TCRdb holds only in-frame clones, not every one. The ten most abundant clones cover 0.65% to 0.9% of a sample with around 200,000 clones. The sample comprised PBMCs. These receptors all stem from a woman in her late teens or twenties in good health and CMV-seropositive.

The chain combines TRBV7-9 with TRBJ1-1, with TRBD1 as a possible D gene (6 bases). The CDR3 is made up of 14 amino acids. The germline CDR1 and CDR2 sequences are SEHNR and FQNEAQ (reference sequence). Trimming removed 1 base at V and 10 bases at J, with 16 bases between. In DNA, the CDR3 is TGTGCCAGCAGCTTAGAAACGACAGGATGGGGAGCTTTCTTT. Residues: CASSLETTGWGAFF.

The CDR3 DNA is TGTGCCAGCAGCTTAGCCGGGACTCCGTCCTACAATGAGCAGTTCTTC. Its translation is CASSLAGTPSYNEQFF. J is TRBJ2-1 and V is TRBV7-2; tentatively, D is TRBD2 (6 bases). Trimming shortened V by 0 bases and J by 1 base, and 10 bases separated the two germline ends. CDR3 size: 16 residues. Germline V gives CDR1 SGHTA, CDR2 FQGNSA.

The chain recombines TRBV9 with TRBJ2-3, with D possibly matching TRBD2 (6 bases). V was trimmed by 0 bases and J by 0 bases, leaving 11 bases between them. The CDR3 loop spans 16 amino acids. CDR1 SGDLS and CDR2 YYNGEE come from the germline V gene. In DNA, the CDR3 is TGTGCCAGCAGCGTAGATAGCGGCTCTAGCACAGATACGCAGTATTTT. Its protein product is CASSVDSGSSTDTQYF.

The chain combines TRBV10-3 with TRBJ2-7; 8 positions agree with TRBD1. Germline CDR1 and CDR2: ENHRY and SYGVKD. The V segment lost 11 bases and the J segment 1 base; nucleotides outside the gene matches: 4. CDR3 length: 12 residues. CDR3 DNA: TGTGCCTCCCAGGGGGCGTCCTACGAGCAGTACTTC. Protein: CASQGASYEQYF.

J is TRBJ2-1 and V is TRBV11-1; D remains unclear. The germline V gene has CDR1 SGHAT and CDR2 FQDESV (reference sequence). The V end was cut by 4 bases, the J end by 16 bases, with 14 bases between. CDR3 size: 11 residues. CDR3 region: CASSSAVAPFF. The DNA for the CDR3 is TGTGCCAGCAGCTCCGCCGTAGCCCCTTTCTTC.

The chain carries TRBV10-3 and TRBJ1-2; D might be TRBD1 (6 bases). The CDR3 spans 14 residues. CDR1 is ENHRY and CDR2 is SYGVKD in the germline V gene. V was clipped by 4 bases and J by 6 bases, with 15 bases between them. The CDR3 coding sequence is TGTGCCATCAGTGTTTATGGGCCAGGGGATGGCTACACCTTC. The encoded protein is CAISVYGPGDGYTF.

The CDR3 DNA reads as TGCGCCAGCAGCCAACCTAAGGGGAGCGGGATTCACGAGCAGTTCTTC. Protein: CASSQPKGSGIHEQFF. The gene calls are TRBV4-1 and TRBJ2-1; 7 bases map to TRBD2. V trimming: 2 bases; J trimming: 10 bases; junction bases outside the gene matches: 14. Per the germline V gene, CDR1 is MGHRA and CDR2 is YSYEKL. CDR3 length equals 16 residues.

The chain recombines TRBV27 with TRBJ2-7, with D maybe TRBD2 (5 bases). The CDR3 spans 15 residues. Looked up from germline, CDR1 is MNHEY and CDR2 is SMNVEV (reference sequence). V was clipped by 3 bases and J by 0 bases, with 12 bases between them. CDR3 in DNA: TGTGCCAGCAGTTTGGCGGGCCTCAGCTCCTACGAGCAGTACTTC. The encoded protein is CASSLAGLSSYEQYF.

This chain links TRBV5-8 with TRBJ2-7; 8 bases map to TRBD1. The CDR3 is made up of 16 amino acids. Germline V gene sequence: CDR1 SGHTS, CDR2 YDEGEE. The ends lost 0 bases at V and 3 bases at J; junction bases unmatched: 8. CDR3 amino acids: CASSLGLQGGDYEQYF. CDR3 DNA sequence: TGTGCCAGCAGCTTGGGCCTACAGGGGGGAGACTACGAGCAGTACTTC. The full variable domain, completed using reference TRBV5-8 and TRBJ2-7, is EAGVTQSPTHLIKTRGQQATLRCSPISGHTSVYWYQQALGLGLQFLLWYDEGEERNRGNFPPRFSGRQFPNYSSELNVNALELEDSALYLCASSLGLQGGDYEQYFGPGTRLTVT.

V gene TRBV4-1 combines with J gene TRBJ2-7; a weak D match, TRBD1 (6 bases). The CDR3 runs 15 residues. Germline loops: CDR1 MGHRA, CDR2 YSYEKL. V shed 5 bases and J shed 3 bases, with 17 bases lying between them. This CDR3 reads CASSDGAGAIYEQYF. The CDR3, as DNA: TGCGCCAGCAGCGACGGGGCAGGGGCTATCTACGAGCAGTACTTC.

The chain couples TRBV19 to TRBJ1-5; maybe TRBD1 (6 bases). The germline gives CDR1 LNHDA, CDR2 SQIVND (reference sequence). The V end was cut by 2 bases, the J end by 6 bases, with 17 bases between. The CDR3 sequence is 16 residues long. The CDR3 loop reads CASSISLWGQFQPQHF. DNA for the CDR3: TGTGCCAGTAGTATAAGTTTGTGGGGGCAATTTCAGCCCCAGCATTTT.

This chain uses TRBV5-4 with TRBJ2-6; 12 bases are shared with TRBD1. This CDR3 has 17 residues. The germline gives CDR1 SGHNT, CDR2 YYREEE (reference sequence). The V segment lost 4 bases and the J segment 2 bases; nucleotides outside the gene matches: 4. This CDR3 reads CASSIGTGGAGANVLTF. The CDR3 nucleotides read TGTGCCAGCAGCATAGGGACAGGGGGCGCTGGGGCCAACGTCCTGACTTTC.

The chain carries TRBV4-3 and TRBJ2-3; D is unclear. Trimming took 4 bases from V and 4 from J, leaving 12 bases between them. Germline-derived CDR1 and CDR2 are LGHNA and YSLEER. The CDR3 is made up of 14 amino acids. CDR3 sequence reads: CASSPYWAADTQYF. In DNA form, the CDR3 reads TGCGCCAGCAGCCCCTACTGGGCAGCAGATACGCAGTATTTT.

The rearrangement joins TRBV7-6 to TRBJ1-1; unclear D gene. CDR1 SGHVS and CDR2 FNYEAQ come from the germline V gene. CDR3 length equals 14 residues. The V gene lost 1 base and the J gene lost 4 bases, with 10 bases spanning the gap. The CDR3 sequence is CASSLGRFGTEAFF. CDR3 DNA: TGTGCCAGCAGCTTAGGCAGGTTCGGCACTGAAGCTTTCTTT.

CDR3 sequence reads: CASSLDGLNQPQHF. CDR3 bases: TGCGCCAGCAGCTTGGACGGGTTAAATCAGCCCCAGCATTTT. V and J are TRBV5-1 and TRBJ1-5; D call uncertain. The germline V gene has CDR1 SGHRS and CDR2 YFSETQ. V was cut by 0 bases and J by 4 bases, with 8 bases left in between. This CDR3 is built from 14 residues.

The chain carries TRBV9 and TRBJ2-2; 10 positions agree with TRBD1. Germline lookup yields CDR1 SGDLS and CDR2 YYNGEE. The CDR3 length is 16 residues. With V trimmed by 3 bases and J by 0 bases, 2 bases remained unmatched. CDR3 in DNA: TGTGCCAGCAGCGCCGGACAGGGGGCGAACACCGGGGAGCTGTTTTTT. It yields the protein CASSAGQGANTGELFF.

The gene calls are TRBV6-1 and TRBJ2-3; D is possibly TRBD2 (6 bases). The CDR3 loop spans 17 amino acids. Germline V gives CDR1 MNHNS, CDR2 SASEGT. The V gene lost 2 bases and the J gene lost 1 base, with 16 bases spanning the gap. CDR3 nucleotide sequence: TGTGCCAGCAGTGAATCCATTACCGGCGGGGGCACAGATACGCAGTATTTT. It codes for CASSESITGGGTDTQYF.

By frequency, this clone is medium-sized. This chain uses TRBV6-1 with TRBJ1-1; D unresolved. The V gene lost 10 bases and the J gene lost 1 base, with 10 bases spanning the gap. The CDR3 is made up of 12 amino acids. CDR1 and CDR2 from the germline V gene are MNHNS and SASEGT. CDR3 in amino acids: CATLRGNTEAFF. Written as DNA, the CDR3 is TGTGCCACCCTACGGGGGAACACTGAAGCTTTCTTT.

V usage is TRBV6-5 and J usage is TRBJ1-2, with TRBD1 as a possible D gene (5 bases). CDR3 length equals 13 residues. CDR1 and CDR2 from the germline V gene are MNHEY and SVGAGI. V dropped 6 bases and J dropped 4 bases, with 12 bases sitting between them. CDR3 amino acids: CASSPGQSYGYTF. The CDR3 DNA reads as TGTGCCAGCAGCCCCGGACAAAGCTATGGCTACACCTTC.

The V and J genes are TRBV4-2 and TRBJ2-5; 8 bases align to TRBD1. CDR1 and CDR2 from the germline V gene are LGHNA and YNFKEQ. The J segment lost 1 base and the V segment lost 1 base, leaving 2 bases of the junction unmatched. This CDR3 has 15 residues. The CDR3 bases are TGTGCCAGCAGCCAAGGAGGACAGGGCCAAGAGACCCAGTACTTC. It codes for CASSQGGQGQETQYF.

CDR3 amino acids: CASSLLGAGNSPLHF. The DNA for the CDR3 is TGTGCCAGCAGCTTATTGGGAGCCGGCAATTCACCCCTCCACTTT. The chain carries TRBV7-3 and TRBJ1-6; D is ambiguous. Trimming took 2 bases from V and 7 from J, leaving 12 bases between them. The CDR3 spans 15 residues. Germline lookup yields CDR1 SGHTA and CDR2 FQGTGA.

CDR3 loop: CASSLNYGYTF. DNA for the CDR3: TGTGCCAGCAGTCTAAACTATGGCTACACCTTC. The chain joins TRBV9 to TRBJ1-2; D is unresolved. The CDR3 loop spans 11 amino acids. Germline CDR1 is SGDLS and CDR2 is YYNGEE. Trimming pared 5 bases from V and 2 bases from J, leaving 4 bases between. The whole variable domain, filled in from reference TRBV9 and TRBJ1-2, reads DSGVTQTPKHLITATGQRVTLRCSPRSGDLSVYWYQQSLDQGLQFLIQYYNGEERAKGNILERFSAQQFPDLHSELNLSSLELGDSALYFCASSLNYGYTFGSGTRLTVV.

The V gene is TRBV4-2, the J gene TRBJ2-4; 10 bases are shared with TRBD2. Germline V gene sequence: CDR1 LGHNA, CDR2 YNFKEQ. The J segment lost 7 bases and the V segment lost 3 bases, leaving 3 bases of the junction unmatched. The CDR3 extends over 14 amino acids. The CDR3 spells CASSQLAGVNIQYF. In DNA, the CDR3 is TGTGCCAGCAGCCAGCTAGCGGGGGTGAACATTCAGTACTTC.

The rearrangement uses TRBV18 and TRBJ1-1, with D maybe TRBD1 (5 bases). CDR1 is KGHSH and CDR2 is LQKENI in the germline V gene. V lost 2 bases and J 1 base, leaving 11 bases between the germline ends. This CDR3 is 15 amino acids long. CDR3 sequence (DNA): TGTGCCAGCTCACCAGGGGGGGTAAGGAACACTGAAGCTTTCTTT. It specifies CASSPGGVRNTEAFF. Full variable domain (outside the CDR3, taken from reference TRBV18 and TRBJ1-1): NAGVMQNPRHLVRRRGQEARLRCSPMKGHSHVYWYRQLPEEGLKFMVYLQKENIIDESGMPKERFSAEFPKEGPSILRIQQVVRGDSAAYFCASSPGGVRNTEAFFGQGTRLTVV.

This chain links TRBV10-3 with TRBJ2-1; TRBD2 aligns across 13 bases. V shed 7 bases, J shed 4 bases, and the junction held 7 bases outside the gene matches. Germline values: CDR1 ENHRY, CDR2 SYGVKD. The CDR3 runs 16 residues. The CDR3 loop is CAITRTSGRGYNEQFF. DNA of the CDR3: TGTGCCATCACTAGGACTAGCGGGAGAGGATACAATGAGCAGTTCTTC.

The chain links TRBV5-1 to TRBJ2-7; 10 bases match TRBD1. The CDR3 totals 15 residues. CDR1 and CDR2 (germline): SGHRS, YFSETQ. The ends lost 0 bases at V and 6 bases at J; junction bases unmatched: 6. CDR3 coding DNA: TGCGCCAGCAGCTTGGTTGGGACAGGGGCGGTCGAGCAGTACTTC. It translates to CASSLVGTGAVEQYF.

The chain recombines TRBV30 with TRBJ2-6, with D unresolved. The CDR3 totals 15 residues. The ends were cut back, 5 bases at V and 0 bases at J, with 11 bases in the middle. Germline V gene data show CDR1 as GTSNPN and CDR2 as SVGIG (reference sequence). CDR3 nucleotide sequence: TGTGCCTGGCGGCCAGGCCCCTCTGGGGCCAACGTCCTGACTTTC. Encoded protein: CAWRPGPSGANVLTF.

As concerns this clone: Other DNA variants within this sample encode the same CDR3. The chain employs TRBV18 and TRBJ2-3, with 14 bases that match TRBD2. V was pared by 3 bases and J by 4 bases, with 0 bases of the junction left unmatched. The CDR3 is 15 amino acids. Looked up from germline, CDR1 is KGHSH and CDR2 is LQKENI. The CDR3 region has the DNA TGTGCCAGCTCACCGGGACTAGCGGGGGCAGATACGCAGTATTTT. Amino acid sequence: CASSPGLAGADTQYF.

This sequence joins TRBV20-1 and TRBJ2-5; no definite D call. Per the germline V gene, CDR1 is DFQATT and CDR2 is SNEGSKA (reference sequence). V was shortened by 6 bases and J by 0 bases, with 5 bases between the two germline ends. This CDR3 is built from 11 residues. The CDR3 DNA is TGCAGTGCCACGGACCAAGAGACCCAGTACTTC. Protein sequence: CSATDQETQYF.

DNA of the CDR3: TGTGCCAGCTCACCCGGACAGGGGGCGGTCACTGAAGCTTTCTTT. It translates to CASSPGQGAVTEAFF. The chain has TRBV18 and TRBJ1-1; 11 bases align to TRBD1. With V trimmed by 3 bases and J by 4 bases, 4 bases remained unmatched. The CDR3 runs 15 residues. The germline CDR1 and CDR2 sequences are KGHSH and LQKENI.